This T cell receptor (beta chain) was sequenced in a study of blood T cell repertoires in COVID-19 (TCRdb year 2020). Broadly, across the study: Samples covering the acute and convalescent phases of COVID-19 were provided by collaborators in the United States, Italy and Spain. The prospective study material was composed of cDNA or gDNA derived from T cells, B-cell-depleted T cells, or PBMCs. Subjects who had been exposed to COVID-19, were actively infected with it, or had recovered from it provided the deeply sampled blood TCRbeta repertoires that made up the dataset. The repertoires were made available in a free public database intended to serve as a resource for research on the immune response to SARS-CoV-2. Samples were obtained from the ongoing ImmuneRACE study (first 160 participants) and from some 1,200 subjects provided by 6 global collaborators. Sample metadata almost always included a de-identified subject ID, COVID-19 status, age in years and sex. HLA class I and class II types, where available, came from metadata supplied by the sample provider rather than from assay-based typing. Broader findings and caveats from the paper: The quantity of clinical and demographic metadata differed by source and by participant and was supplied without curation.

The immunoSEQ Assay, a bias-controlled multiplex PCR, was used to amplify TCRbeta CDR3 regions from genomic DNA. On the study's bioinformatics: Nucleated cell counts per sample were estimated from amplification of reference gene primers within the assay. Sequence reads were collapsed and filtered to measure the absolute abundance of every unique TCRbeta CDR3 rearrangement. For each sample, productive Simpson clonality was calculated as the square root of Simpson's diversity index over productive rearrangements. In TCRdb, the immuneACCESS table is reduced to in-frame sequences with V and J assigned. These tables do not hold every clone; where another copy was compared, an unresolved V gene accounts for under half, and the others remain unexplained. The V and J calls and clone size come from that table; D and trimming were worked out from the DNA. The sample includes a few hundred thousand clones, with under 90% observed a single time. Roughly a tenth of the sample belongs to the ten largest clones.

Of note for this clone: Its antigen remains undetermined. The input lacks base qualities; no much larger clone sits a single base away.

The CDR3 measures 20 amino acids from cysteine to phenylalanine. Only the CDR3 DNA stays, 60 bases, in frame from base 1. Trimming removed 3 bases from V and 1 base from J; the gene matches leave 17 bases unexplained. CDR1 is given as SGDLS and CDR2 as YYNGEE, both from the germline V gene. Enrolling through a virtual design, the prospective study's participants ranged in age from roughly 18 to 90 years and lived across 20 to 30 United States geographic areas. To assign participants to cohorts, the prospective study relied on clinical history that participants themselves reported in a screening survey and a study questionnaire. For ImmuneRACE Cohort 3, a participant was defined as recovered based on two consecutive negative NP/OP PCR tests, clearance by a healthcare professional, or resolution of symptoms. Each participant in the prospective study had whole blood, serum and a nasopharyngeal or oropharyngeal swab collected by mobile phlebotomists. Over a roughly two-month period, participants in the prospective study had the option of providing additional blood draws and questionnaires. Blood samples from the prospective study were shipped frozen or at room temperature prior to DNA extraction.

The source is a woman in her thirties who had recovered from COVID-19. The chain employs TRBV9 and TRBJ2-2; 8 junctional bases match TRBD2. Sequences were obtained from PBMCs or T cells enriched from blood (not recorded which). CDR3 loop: CASSAAGLAGANLNTGELFF. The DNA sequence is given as TGTGCCAGCAGCGCCGCCGGGCTAGCGGGTGCAAACTTGAACACCGGGGAGCTGTTTTTT.